This entry describes one TCR beta chain. The data were taken from a study of blood T cell repertoires in COVID-19. Background on the study: Samples came from the United States, Italy and Spain, spanning acute and convalescent COVID-19.

With 7 bases removed from V and 2 bases from J, the gap between germline ends came to 7 bases. The CDR3 is 12 amino acids. The germline CDR1 and CDR2 sequences are SNHLY and FYNNEI. TCRdb keeps only in-frame clones here, not all; method: immunoSEQ multiplex PCR. The data show about 220,000 clones, with roughly four fifths seen just once and around 2.5% held by the top ten. This clonotype was obtained from a woman aged 40 to 55 with active or convalescent COVID-19. This rearrangement joins TRBV2 to TRBJ2-3; D is unresolved. Sequencing was performed on peripheral blood. This CDR3 reads CASTTTTDTQYF. The DNA for the CDR3 is TGTGCCAGCACGACAACCACAGATACGCAGTATTTT.